One T cell receptor beta chain is described in this entry. V lost 5 bases, J lost 8 bases, and 18 bases lay in between. CDR3 length: 14 residues. Germline assignment: CDR1 GTSNPN and CDR2 SVGIG (reference sequence). This sample is drawn from a study of blood T cell repertoires in COVID-19. Clones were read by immunoSEQ multiplex PCR, and TCRdb kept only the in-frame ones, dropping some. This table has around 200,000 clones, about nine tenths appearing once. This rearrangement joins TRBV30 to TRBJ1-4; D is unresolved. The source material was peripheral blood. This TCR was recovered from a man aged 65-85 years with acute or convalescent COVID-19. CDR3 DNA sequence: TGTGCCTGGGCCTCCGAGCCCGGGAGGGAAAAACTGTTTTTT. Translating gives CAWASEPGREKLFF.